Listed here are 24 T cell receptor beta chains from one sample, sequenced in a study of blood T cell repertoires in COVID-19. TCRdb keeps only in-frame clones here, not all; method: immunoSEQ multiplex PCR. Altogether about 230,000 clones are present, over 70% being singletons, with the ten largest covering approximately 8.7%. Sequenced: peripheral blood. These receptors were taken from a woman older than 75 with acute or convalescent COVID-19.

J is TRBJ2-3 and V is TRBV12-5, with D tentatively TRBD2 (5 bases). V dropped 1 base and J dropped 6 bases, with 17 bases sitting between them. There are 16 residues in the CDR3. From germline, CDR1 is LGHNT and CDR2 FRNRAP. The CDR3 DNA reads TGTGCTAGTGGTTTGGATGGCGGAGGTTATTCGGATACGCAGTATTTT. This translates into CASGLDGGGYSDTQYF.

The DNA of the CDR3 is TGCAGCGTTGCAACTAGCGGGGCCTACAATGAGCAGTTCTTC. Translating gives CSVATSGAYNEQFF. This chain links TRBV29-1 with TRBJ2-1; TRBD2 matches 10 bases. The V gene's germline CDR1 is SQVTM and CDR2 ANQGSEA. The CDR3 covers 14 residues. J gave up 2 bases and V 4 bases, and 2 bases lay outside the gene matches.

The V and J genes are TRBV7-2 and TRBJ2-7; D possibly corresponds to TRBD2 (7 bases). Trimming took off 7 bases at V and 0 bases at J, with 16 bases between the two ends. The CDR3 has 15 residues. Germline CDR1 and CDR2: SGHTA and FQGNSA. This CDR3 is CASTSGAGASYEQYF. CDR3 nucleotides: TGTGCCAGCACCTCGGGGGCGGGGGCCTCCTACGAGCAGTACTTC.

The rearrangement uses TRBV5-1 and TRBJ2-7, with TRBD2 matching over 11 bases. CDR3 length equals 15 residues. CDR1 is SGHRS, CDR2 YFSETQ, per germline. The trim removed 4 bases at V and 3 bases at J, leaving 6 bases unmatched. The CDR3: CASSIGTSGHYEQYF. The CDR3 nucleotides read TGCGCCAGCAGCATCGGGACTAGCGGACACTACGAGCAGTACTTC.

The sample holds a few counts of this clone. The chain employs TRBV6-2 or TRBV6-3 and TRBJ2-1; 8 positions match TRBD2. Germline V gives CDR1 MNHEY, CDR2 SVGEGT. V gave up 5 bases and J gave up 0 bases; unmatched junction bases: 21. This CDR3 is 21 amino acids long. CDR3 region: CASSGLGERETLGGSYNEQFF. As DNA, the CDR3 is TGTGCCAGCAGTGGGCTTGGTGAGCGGGAGACGTTAGGCGGCTCCTACAATGAGCAGTTCTTC.

CDR3 bases: TGTGCCAGCAGCTTAGACGGGACAGGGATTGAAAAACTGTTTTTT. Its translation is CASSLDGTGIEKLFF. This sequence joins TRBV7-9 and TRBJ1-4; 9 bases are a match to TRBD1. Looked up from germline, CDR1 is SEHNR and CDR2 is FQNEAQ (reference sequence). The CDR3 covers 15 residues. V lost 1 base to trimming and J lost 7 bases; unmatched junction nucleotides: 4.

The V call is TRBV6-5, the J call TRBJ1-5; D call uncertain. The CDR3 runs to 14 residues. The V end was cut by 4 bases, the J end by 6 bases, with 13 bases between. Germline values: CDR1 MNHEY, CDR2 SVGAGI. The CDR3 region has the DNA TGTGCCAGCAGTTTTCGGGGTGCGGGTCAGCCCCAGCATTTT. Translation: CASSFRGAGQPQHF.

A single count supports this clone. The chain combines TRBV18 with TRBJ1-5; D ambiguous. This CDR3 contains 14 residues. CDR1 KGHSH and CDR2 LQKENI come from the germline V gene. V lost 4 bases, J lost 0 bases, and 7 bases lay in between. CDR3 loop: CASSHDNSNQPQHF. CDR3 in DNA: TGTGCCAGCTCACATGACAATAGCAATCAGCCCCAGCATTTT.

Written as DNA, the CDR3 is TGTGCCAGCAGCCGGGAGGGGTTGGGGTATGGCTACACCTTC. As protein: CASSREGLGYGYTF. The V call is TRBV3-1 (or the pseudogene TRBV3-2), the J call TRBJ1-2; tentatively, D is TRBD1 (5 bases). Between the trimmed V and J ends, which lost 4 bases and 5 bases, there was a span of 14 bases. Germline V gene sequence: CDR1 LGHDT, CDR2 YNNKEL (reference sequence). This CDR3 is 14 amino acids long.

The chain is built from TRBV5-4 and TRBJ2-2; 8 bases align to TRBD2. The germline V gene has CDR1 SGHNT and CDR2 YYREEE (reference sequence). The CDR3 is 15 residues long. With 0 bases clipped from V and 4 bases from J, the junction kept 2 bases outside the gene matches. Here the CDR3 DNA reads TGTGCCAGCAGCTTGGTCGGGGGGGCCACCGGGGAGCTGTTTTTT. It codes for CASSLVGGATGELFF.

J is TRBJ2-2 and V is TRBV4-1; 8 positions match TRBD1. CDR3 length: 15 residues. With 4 bases clipped from V and 9 bases from J, the junction kept 10 bases outside the gene matches. The germline V gene encodes CDR1 MGHRA and CDR2 YSYEKL. CDR3 in amino acids: CASSPDRESRWELFF. DNA for the CDR3: TGCGCCAGCAGCCCGGACAGGGAATCTCGCTGGGAGCTGTTTTTT.

The V gene is TRBV5-8, the J gene TRBJ2-5, with TRBD1 matching over 7 bases. The ends lost 2 bases at V and 1 base at J; junction bases unmatched: 2. The CDR3 runs to 14 residues. Germline CDR1 is SGHTS and CDR2 is YDEGEE. The CDR3 DNA is TGTGCCAGCAGCTTAGGGGACAGCCAAGAGACCCAGTACTTC. Protein sequence: CASSLGDSQETQYF.

The chain combines TRBV5-5 with TRBJ2-1, with a possible D match to TRBD2 (5 bases). V was pared by 3 bases and J by 3 bases, with 10 bases between. This CDR3 region has 14 residues. Per germline, CDR1 SGHKS and CDR2 YYEKEE (reference sequence). This CDR3 reads CASSWTRDYNEQFF. CDR3 nucleotides: TGTGCCAGCAGCTGGACCCGGGACTACAATGAGCAGTTCTTC.

The gene calls are TRBV19 and TRBJ1-6; TRBD1 aligns across 11 bases. Per the germline V gene, CDR1 is LNHDA and CDR2 is SQIVND (reference sequence). The junction had 10 bases not matched to a gene; V was cut back by 2 bases and J by 10 bases. The CDR3 has 17 residues. This CDR3 reads CASSIPPRTGGNSPLHF. CDR3 sequence (DNA): TGTGCCAGTAGTATACCTCCCCGGACAGGGGGCAACTCACCCCTCCACTTT.

This clone was detected once. The chain couples TRBV6-5 to TRBJ1-2; D unresolved. The CDR3 loop spans 12 amino acids. Germline values: CDR1 MNHEY, CDR2 SVGAGI. The V and J ends lost 5 bases and 8 bases respectively, with 12 bases between them. CDR3 residues: CASSTLAHGYTF. The CDR3 nucleotides read TGTGCCAGCAGTACCTTAGCCCACGGCTACACCTTC.

The rearrangement joins TRBV3-1 (or the pseudogene TRBV3-2) to TRBJ2-5; 9 bases line up with TRBD2. CDR1 LGHDT and CDR2 YNNKEL come from the germline V gene (reference sequence). Losses at the gene ends were 4 bases for V and 9 bases for J; bases not matched to a gene: 15. The CDR3 has 16 residues. The CDR3 here is CASSPSGTSKGGSQYF. DNA of the CDR3: TGTGCCAGCAGCCCATCCGGGACTAGCAAGGGGGGTTCCCAGTACTTC.

V is TRBV5-1 and J is TRBJ2-7, with TRBD1 matching over 8 bases. This CDR3 has 14 residues. CDR1 and CDR2 (germline): SGHRS, YFSETQ. V was clipped by 4 bases and J by 2 bases; unmatched bases: 5. The CDR3 nucleotides are TGCGCCAGCAGCCCAGGACAGGGTGCCTACGAGCAGTACTTC. This gives the protein CASSPGQGAYEQYF.

This clone was picked up one time. This chain uses TRBV4-2 with TRBJ1-2, with D perhaps matching TRBD1 (5 bases). The germline V gene encodes CDR1 LGHNA and CDR2 YNFKEQ. V lost 1 base to trimming and J lost 3 bases, with 12 bases between them. The CDR3 runs 15 residues. The CDR3 loop is CASSQAAGQDYGYTF. The CDR3 DNA follows: TGTGCCAGCAGCCAAGCGGCAGGGCAAGACTATGGCTACACCTTC.

The chain has TRBV7-9 and TRBJ2-5, with TRBD2 identical over 7 bases. Germline V lookup: CDR1 SEHNR, CDR2 FQNEAQ (reference sequence). There are 15 residues in the CDR3. Trimming removed 3 bases from V and 4 bases from J; junction bases left unmatched: 8. The CDR3 sequence: CASSFMGGSSETQYF. CDR3 bases: TGTGCCAGCAGCTTCATGGGAGGGAGTTCAGAGACCCAGTACTTC.

Details on this clone: At one end the junction does not follow the germline gene, possibly because of a read error. This chain connects TRBV7-2 to TRBJ2-7, with TRBD2 identical over 10 bases. Per germline, CDR1 SGHTA and CDR2 FQGNSA. The CDR3 sequence is 16 residues long. Written as DNA, the CDR3 is TGTGCCAGCAGCTCCCGTAGCGGGAGGCTCTCCTCCGAGCAGTACTTC. Its protein product is CASSSRSGRLSSEQYF.

This rearrangement joins TRBV19 to TRBJ2-2, with D perhaps TRBD2 (6 bases). This CDR3 is 15 amino acids long. Trimming removed 7 bases from V and 1 base from J, with 13 bases in between. Germline CDR1 is LNHDA and CDR2 is SQIVND (reference sequence). The CDR3 DNA reads TGTGCCAGTATCCCCCCCGGGAGGAACACCGGGGAGCTGTTTTTT. Its protein is CASIPPGRNTGELFF.

V is TRBV3-1 (or the pseudogene TRBV3-2) and J is TRBJ2-6, with 7 positions matching TRBD1. The CDR3 has 17 residues. Germline-derived CDR1 and CDR2 are LGHDT and YNNKEL (reference sequence). V lost 3 bases and J lost 0; bases outside the gene matches: 5. This CDR3 reads CASSQWTGLSGANVLTF. CDR3 sequence (DNA): TGTGCCAGCAGCCAGTGGACAGGACTCTCTGGGGCCAACGTCCTGACTTTC.

A few counts support this clone. This sequence joins TRBV6-5 and TRBJ2-5, with 7 bases aligning to TRBD1. The CDR3 is 15 amino acids. The germline V gene encodes CDR1 MNHEY and CDR2 SVGAGI. The V and J ends lost 5 bases and 2 bases, in that order; junction bases with no gene match: 8. The CDR3 loop reads CASSRPGQSQETQYF. CDR3 in DNA: TGTGCCAGCAGTCGCCCGGGACAGTCTCAAGAGACCCAGTACTTC.

Only a few counts were recorded for this clone. The V and J genes are TRBV5-1 and TRBJ2-3; 9 nucleotides line up with TRBD1. The CDR3 has 16 amino acids. V lost 4 bases to trimming and J lost 3 bases; unmatched junction nucleotides: 9. CDR1 SGHRS and CDR2 YFSETQ come from the germline V gene. This CDR3 reads CASSNTGGAVTDTQYF. The CDR3, as DNA: TGCGCCAGCAGCAACACAGGGGGCGCTGTAACAGATACGCAGTATTTT.